This T cell receptor (beta chain) was found in a study of OX40 agonist ivuxolimab in advanced cancers. General study results and limits: Relative to CD4+ cells, CD8+ T cells on average had more expanded clones. The antigen specificity of the peripheral T cells (those that were expanded) was not determined. The study observed clonal expansion of CD4+ and CD8+ blood T cells by week 6 at 0.1 to 3.0 mg/kg.

This clone occurred a few times. Its cognate antigen is unknown. Libraries were prepared by immunoSEQ multiplex PCR; TCRdb keeps only in-frame clonotypes and omits some of them. Among about 23,000 clones listed, approximately 77% were seen once. On cycle 4 day 1 and cycle 7 day 1, as well as at baseline, blood was sampled. The specimen was CD4+ or CD8+ T cells sorted from blood, collected in a trial of the OX40 agonist ivuxolimab. This receptor was identified in an adult with an advanced solid tumor such as melanoma, head and neck, liver or kidney cancer.

The CDR3: CASSYSRTGEKLFF. CDR3 coding DNA: TGTGCCAGCAGTTACTCGAGGACAGGCGAAAAACTGTTTTTT. The chain couples TRBV6-5 to TRBJ1-4; 7 bases match TRBD1. The ends lost 0 bases at V and 8 bases at J; junction bases unmatched: 3. This CDR3 contains 14 residues. Germline assignment: CDR1 MNHEY and CDR2 SVGAGI.